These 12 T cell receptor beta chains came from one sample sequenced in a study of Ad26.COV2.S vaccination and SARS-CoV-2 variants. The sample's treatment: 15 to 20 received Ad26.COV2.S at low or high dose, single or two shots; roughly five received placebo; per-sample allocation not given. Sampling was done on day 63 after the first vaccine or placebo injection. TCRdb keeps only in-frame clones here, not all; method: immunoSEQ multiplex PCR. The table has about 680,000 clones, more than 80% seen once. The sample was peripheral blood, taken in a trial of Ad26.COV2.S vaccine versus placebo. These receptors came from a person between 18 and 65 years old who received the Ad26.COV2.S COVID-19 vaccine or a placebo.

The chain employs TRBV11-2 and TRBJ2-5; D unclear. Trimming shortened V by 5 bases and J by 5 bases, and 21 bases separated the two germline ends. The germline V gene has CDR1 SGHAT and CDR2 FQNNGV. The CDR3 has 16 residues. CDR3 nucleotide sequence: TGTGCCAGCAGCCTATTAGGAGACGCCGAACGTGAGACCCAGTACTTC. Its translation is CASSLLGDAERETQYF. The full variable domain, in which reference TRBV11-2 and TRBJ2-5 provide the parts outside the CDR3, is EAGVAQSPRYKIIEKRQSVAFWCNPISGHATLYWYQQILGQGPKLLIQFQNNGVVDDSQLPKDRFSAERLKGVDSTLKIQPAKLEDSAVYLCASSLLGDAERETQYFGPGTRLLVL.

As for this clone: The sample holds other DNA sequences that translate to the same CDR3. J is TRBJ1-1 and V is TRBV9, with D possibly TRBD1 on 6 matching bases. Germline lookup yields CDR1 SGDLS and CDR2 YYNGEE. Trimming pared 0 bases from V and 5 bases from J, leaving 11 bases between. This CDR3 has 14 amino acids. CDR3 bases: TGTGCCAGCAGCGTAGCTGGAGGGGGTACTGAAGCTTTCTTT. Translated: CASSVAGGGTEAFF.

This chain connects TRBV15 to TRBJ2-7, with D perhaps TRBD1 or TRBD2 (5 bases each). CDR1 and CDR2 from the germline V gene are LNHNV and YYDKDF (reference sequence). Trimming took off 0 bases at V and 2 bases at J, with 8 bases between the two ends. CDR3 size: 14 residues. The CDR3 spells CATSRDRETYEQYF. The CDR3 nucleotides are TGTGCCACCAGCAGAGACAGGGAGACCTACGAGCAGTACTTC. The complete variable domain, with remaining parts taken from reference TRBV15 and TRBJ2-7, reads DAMVIQNPRYQVTQFGKPVTLSCSQTLNHNVMYWYQQKSSQAPKLLFHYYDKDFNNEADTPDNFQSRRPNTSFCFLDIRSPGLGDTAMYLCATSRDRETYEQYFGPGTRLTVT.

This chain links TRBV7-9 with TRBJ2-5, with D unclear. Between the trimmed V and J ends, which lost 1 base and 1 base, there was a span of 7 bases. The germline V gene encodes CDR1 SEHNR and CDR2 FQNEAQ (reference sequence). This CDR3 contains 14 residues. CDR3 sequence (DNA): TGTGCCAGCAGCTTAGTTCTCAGCCAAGAGACCCAGTACTTC. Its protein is CASSLVLSQETQYF.

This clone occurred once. In DNA, the CDR3 is TGTGCCTGGGGACAGGGGGGAAACGGCGGGGAGCTGTTTTTT. It yields the protein CAWGQGGNGGELFF. V usage is TRBV30 and J usage is TRBJ2-2; 10 bases align to TRBD1. Germline V gives CDR1 GTSNPN, CDR2 SVGIG (reference sequence). Germline trimming cut 5 bases from V and 7 bases from J; bases unmatched to any gene: 7. The CDR3 spans 14 residues.

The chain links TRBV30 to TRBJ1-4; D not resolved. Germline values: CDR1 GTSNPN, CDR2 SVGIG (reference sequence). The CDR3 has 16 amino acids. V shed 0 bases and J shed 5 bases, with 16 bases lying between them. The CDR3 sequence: CAWSVAPGHKNEKLFF. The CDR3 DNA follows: TGTGCCTGGAGTGTGGCCCCCGGCCACAAGAATGAAAAACTGTTTTTT. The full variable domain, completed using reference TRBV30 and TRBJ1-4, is SQTIHQWPATLVQPVGSPLSLECTVEGTSNPNLYWYRQAAGRGLQLLFYSVGIGQISSEVPQNLSASRPQDRQFILSSKKLLLSDSGFYLCAWSVAPGHKNEKLFFGSGTQLSVL.

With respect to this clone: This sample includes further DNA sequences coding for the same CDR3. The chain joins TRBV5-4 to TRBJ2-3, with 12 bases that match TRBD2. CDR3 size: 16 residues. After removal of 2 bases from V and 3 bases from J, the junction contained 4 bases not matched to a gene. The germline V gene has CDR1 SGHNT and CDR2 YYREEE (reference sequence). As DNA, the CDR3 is TGTGCCAGCAGCTTTAGACTAGCGGGAGAAACAGATACGCAGTATTTT. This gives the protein CASSFRLAGETDTQYF.

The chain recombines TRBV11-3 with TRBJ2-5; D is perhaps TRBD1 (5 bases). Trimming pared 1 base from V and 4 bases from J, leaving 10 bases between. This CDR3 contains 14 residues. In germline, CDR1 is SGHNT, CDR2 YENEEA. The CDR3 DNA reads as TGTGCCAGCAGCTTAGGGGGCACCAGAGAGACCCAGTACTTC. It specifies CASSLGGTRETQYF.

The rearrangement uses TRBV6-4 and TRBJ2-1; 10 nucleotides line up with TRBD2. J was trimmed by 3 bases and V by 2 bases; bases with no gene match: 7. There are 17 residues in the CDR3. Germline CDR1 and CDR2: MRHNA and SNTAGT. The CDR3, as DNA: TGTGCCAGCAGTGACAGTGGACTAGCGGCTTACTACAATGAGCAGTTCTTC. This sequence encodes CASSDSGLAAYYNEQFF.

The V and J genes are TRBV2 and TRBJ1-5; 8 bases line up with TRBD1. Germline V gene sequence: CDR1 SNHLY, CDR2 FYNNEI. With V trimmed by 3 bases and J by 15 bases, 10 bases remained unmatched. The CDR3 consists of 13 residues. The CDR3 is CASSDGQGPAPHF. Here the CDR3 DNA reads TGTGCCAGCAGTGATGGACAGGGACCCGCACCGCATTTT.

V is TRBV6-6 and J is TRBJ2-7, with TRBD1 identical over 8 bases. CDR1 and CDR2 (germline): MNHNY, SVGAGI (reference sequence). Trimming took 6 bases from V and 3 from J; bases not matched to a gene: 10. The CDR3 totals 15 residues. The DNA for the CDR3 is TGTGCCAGCAGCCTACTACAGGGGGAAAGCTACGAGCAGTACTTC. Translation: CASSLLQGESYEQYF.

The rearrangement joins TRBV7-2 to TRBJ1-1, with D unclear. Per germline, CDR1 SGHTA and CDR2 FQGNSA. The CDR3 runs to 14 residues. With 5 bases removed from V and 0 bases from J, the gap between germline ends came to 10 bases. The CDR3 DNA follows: TGTGCCAGCAGCCCCTTGTTGGTGAACACTGAAGCTTTCTTT. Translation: CASSPLLVNTEAFF.